Reported below is one T cell receptor (beta chain). The target antigen is unknown. This sample is drawn from a study of cytomegalovirus exposure and HLA in healthy donors. General study results and limits: A later analysis linked a missense DCLRE1C variant to TCR beta V- and J-gene trimming.

The CDR3 runs to 14 residues. Germline assignment: CDR1 ENHRY and CDR2 SYGVKD. Trimming removed 4 bases from V and 1 base from J, with 10 bases in between. PCR primers comprised 60 Vbeta and 13 Jbeta primers. Clones were read by immunoSEQ multiplex PCR, and TCRdb kept only the in-frame ones, dropping some. Of 90,000 to 120,000 clones detected, more than 75% appear once; the ten largest clones hold about 5.7%. The donors (healthy individuals) were bone marrow donors. The J gene is TRBJ1-1, the V gene TRBV10-3, with a possible D match to TRBD1 (5 bases). The clonotype was recovered from a woman aged 18-35 years in good health and CMV-seropositive. Material: PBMCs. The CDR3 DNA sequence: TGTGCCATCAGTGGACAGCTTCGGAACACTGAAGCTTTCTTT. The encoded protein is CAISGQLRNTEAFF.